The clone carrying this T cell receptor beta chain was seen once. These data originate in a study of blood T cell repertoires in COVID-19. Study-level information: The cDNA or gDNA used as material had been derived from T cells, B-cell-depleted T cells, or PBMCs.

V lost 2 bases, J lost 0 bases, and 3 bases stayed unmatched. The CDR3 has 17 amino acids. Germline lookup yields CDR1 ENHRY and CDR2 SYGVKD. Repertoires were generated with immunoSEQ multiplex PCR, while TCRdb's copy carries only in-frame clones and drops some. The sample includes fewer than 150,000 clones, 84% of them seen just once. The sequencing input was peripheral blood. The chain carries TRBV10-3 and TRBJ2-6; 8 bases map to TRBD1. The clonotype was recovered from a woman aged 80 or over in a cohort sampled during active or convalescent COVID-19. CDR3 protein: CAISEGQGISGANVLTF. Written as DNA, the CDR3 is TGTGCCATCAGTGAGGGACAGGGTATCTCTGGGGCCAACGTCCTGACTTTC.